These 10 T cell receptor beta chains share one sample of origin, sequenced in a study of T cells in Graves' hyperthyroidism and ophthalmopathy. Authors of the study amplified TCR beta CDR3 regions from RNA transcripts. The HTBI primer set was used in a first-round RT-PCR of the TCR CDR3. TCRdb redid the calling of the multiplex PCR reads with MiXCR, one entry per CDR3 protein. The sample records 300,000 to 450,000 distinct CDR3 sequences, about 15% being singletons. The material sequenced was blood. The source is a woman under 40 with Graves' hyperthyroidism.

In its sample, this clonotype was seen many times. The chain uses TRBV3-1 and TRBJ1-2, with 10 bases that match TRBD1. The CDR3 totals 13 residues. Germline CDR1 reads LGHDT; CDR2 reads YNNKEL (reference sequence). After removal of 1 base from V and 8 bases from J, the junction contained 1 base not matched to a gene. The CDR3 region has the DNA TGTGCCAGCAGCCAAGGACAGGGGGCCGGCTACACCTTC. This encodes CASSQGQGAGYTF.

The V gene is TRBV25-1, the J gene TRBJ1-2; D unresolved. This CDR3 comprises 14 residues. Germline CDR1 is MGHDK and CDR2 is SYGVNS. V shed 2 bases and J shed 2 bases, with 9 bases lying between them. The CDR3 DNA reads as TGTGCCAGCAGTGAAAGCGGCAGGAACTATGGCTACACCTTC. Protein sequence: CASSESGRNYGYTF.

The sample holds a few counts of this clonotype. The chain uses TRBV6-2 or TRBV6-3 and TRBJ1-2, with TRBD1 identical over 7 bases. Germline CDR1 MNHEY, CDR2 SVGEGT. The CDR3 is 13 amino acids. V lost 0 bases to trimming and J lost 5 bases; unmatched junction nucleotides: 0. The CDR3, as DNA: TGTGCCAGCAGTTACTCGACAGGGTATGGCTACACCTTC. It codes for CASSYSTGYGYTF.

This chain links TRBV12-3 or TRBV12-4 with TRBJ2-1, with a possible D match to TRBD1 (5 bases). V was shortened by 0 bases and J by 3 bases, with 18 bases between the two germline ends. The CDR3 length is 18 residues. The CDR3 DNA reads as TGTGCCAGCAGTTTAGCGAGAGACACAGGAGCGAACTACAATGAGCAGTTCTTC. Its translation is CASSLARDTGANYNEQFF.

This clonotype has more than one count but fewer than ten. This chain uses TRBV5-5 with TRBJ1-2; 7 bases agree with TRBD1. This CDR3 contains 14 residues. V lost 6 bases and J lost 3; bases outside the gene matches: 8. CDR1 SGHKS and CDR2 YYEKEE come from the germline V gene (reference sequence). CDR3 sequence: CASNTGQAHYGYTF. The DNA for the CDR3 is TGTGCCAGCAACACTGGACAGGCACACTATGGCTACACCTTC.

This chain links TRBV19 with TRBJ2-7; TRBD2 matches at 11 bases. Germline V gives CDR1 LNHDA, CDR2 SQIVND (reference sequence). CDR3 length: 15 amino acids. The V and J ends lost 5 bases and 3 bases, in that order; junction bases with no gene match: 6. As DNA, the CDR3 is TGTGCCAGTAGTGCCGGGACTAGCGGTTTCTACGAGCAGTACTTC. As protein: CASSAGTSGFYEQYF.

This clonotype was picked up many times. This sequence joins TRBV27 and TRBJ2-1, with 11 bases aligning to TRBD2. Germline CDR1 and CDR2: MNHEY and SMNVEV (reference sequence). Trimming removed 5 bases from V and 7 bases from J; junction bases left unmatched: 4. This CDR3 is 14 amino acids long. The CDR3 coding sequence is TGTGCCAGCAGTCCTAGCGGGAGGAATAATGAGCAGTTCTTC. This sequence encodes CASSPSGRNNEQFF.

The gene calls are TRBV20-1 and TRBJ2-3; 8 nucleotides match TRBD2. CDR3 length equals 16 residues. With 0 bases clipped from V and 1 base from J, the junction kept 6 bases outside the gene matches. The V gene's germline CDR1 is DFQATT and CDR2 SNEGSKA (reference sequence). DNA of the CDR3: TGCAGTGCTAGAGAGGCGAGCGGGAGAGGCACAGATACGCAGTATTTT. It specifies CSAREASGRGTDTQYF.

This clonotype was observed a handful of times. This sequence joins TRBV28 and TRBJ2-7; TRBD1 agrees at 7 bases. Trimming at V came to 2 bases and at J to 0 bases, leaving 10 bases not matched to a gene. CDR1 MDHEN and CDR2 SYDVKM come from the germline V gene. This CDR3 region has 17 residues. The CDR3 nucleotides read TGTGCCAGCAGTTTAACGCCCGGACAGGTGAGCTCCTACGAGCAGTACTTC. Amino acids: CASSLTPGQVSSYEQYF.

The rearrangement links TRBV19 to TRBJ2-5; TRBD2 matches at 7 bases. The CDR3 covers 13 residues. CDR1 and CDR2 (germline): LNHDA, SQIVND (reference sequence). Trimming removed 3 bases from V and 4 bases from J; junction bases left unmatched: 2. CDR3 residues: CASSIPGGETQYF. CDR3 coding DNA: TGTGCCAGTAGTATCCCGGGGGGAGAGACCCAGTACTTC.